These T cell receptor beta chains were read from a single sample in a study of technical replicates of blood from a handful of donors. Assay used: immunoSEQ multiplex PCR; TCRdb lists only in-frame clones, some missing. Among approximately 70,000 clones listed, 95% to 98% were seen once. Material for sequencing was T cells isolated from PBMCs. These receptors were obtained from a human donor in good health. Each CDR3 is given with its conserved first and last residue. A D gene is named only where the DNA matches it firmly. Some rows mark clone size as missing; the rest say once, few, many or name a class of expanded clone.

V	size	D	J	DNA	CDR3
TRBV2	NA	TRBD1	TRBJ1-1	TGTGCCAGCAGCGAAATAGACAGGGATGCCGCTGAAGCTTTCTTT	CASSEIDRDAAEAFF
TRBV6-1	NA	NA	TRBJ2-7	TGTGCCAGCAGCCCCGGGACACCGAATTACGAGCAGTACTTC	CASSPGTPNYEQYF
TRBV28	NA	TRBD1	TRBJ1-3	TGTGCCAGCGATAGGGACAGCTCTGGAAACACCATATATTTT	CASDRDSSGNTIYF
TRBV5-4	NA	NA	TRBJ2-2	TGTGCCAGCAGCTTGGAGGCGGGGGCAAACACCGGGGAGCTGTTTTTT	CASSLEAGANTGELFF
TRBV19	NA	TRBD2	TRBJ2-7	TGTGCCAGTAGTATTGGGGGACTAGCGGGTTTATACGAGCAGTACTTC	CASSIGGLAGLYEQYF
TRBV5-1	NA	TRBD2	TRBJ2-3	TGCGCCAGCAGCTTGGAAATAGCGGGGAGCACAGATACGCAGTATTTT	CASSLEIAGSTDTQYF
TRBV5-6	NA	TRBD1	TRBJ1-2	TGTGCCAGCAGCCCCCTCCCGGACAGGGATCTCTATGGCTACACCTTC	CASSPLPDRDLYGYTF
TRBV5-4	once	NA	TRBJ1-1	TGTGCCAGCAGCTTCCGGGGAGGGCCTGTGGCTGAAGCTTTCTTT	CASSFRGGPVAEAFF
TRBV5-8	once	TRBD1	TRBJ2-1	TGTGCCAGCAGCTCCCCAAAAGCCCGGGACAGGGTTTACAATGAGCAGTTCTTC	CASSSPKARDRVYNEQFF
TRBV11-3	NA	NA	TRBJ1-4	TGTGCCAGCAGCTTAGGCGTTCGGTCGAGTTCAACTAATGAAAAACTGTTTTTT	CASSLGVRSSSTNEKLFF
TRBV7-6	NA	TRBD1	TRBJ1-1	TGTGCCAGCAGCTTAGGGGCGGGACAGGAACTGAACACTGAAGCTTTCTTT	CASSLGAGQELNTEAFF
TRBV11-3	NA	NA	TRBJ2-5	TGTGCCAGCAGCTGGGGGGACTCGACCCAGTACTTC	CASSWGDSTQYF
TRBV14	once	NA	TRBJ2-5	TGTGCCAGCAGCCAAGTATGGTTATCTAGGCAAGAGACCCAGTACTTC	CASSQVWLSRQETQYF
TRBV28	once	TRBD1	TRBJ2-7	TGTGCCAGCAGTCGCGACAGGGCCGCCTACGAGCAGTACTTC	CASSRDRAAYEQYF
TRBV6-5	NA	NA	TRBJ2-5	TGTGCCAGTAGGCGGGGCCCTGGAAAAACCCAGTACTTC	CASRRGPGKTQYF
TRBV5-1	NA	NA	TRBJ1-4	TGCGCCAGCAGCTTGGGACAGGAGGCAGCTAATGAAAAACTGTTTTTT	CASSLGQEAANEKLFF
TRBV6-1	NA	NA	TRBJ1-6	TGTGCCAGCAGTGATGGTGCGGGGATGGGTTATAATTCACCCCTCCACTTT	CASSDGAGMGYNSPLHF
TRBV19	NA	NA	TRBJ1-1	TGTGCCACCCACGGGGGGAACACTGAAGCTTTCTTT	CATHGGNTEAFF
TRBV30	NA	NA	TRBJ2-5	TGTGCCTGGAGTATTTCAGAATTGCTGGAGACCCAGTACTTC	CAWSISELLETQYF
TRBV11-2	NA	TRBD1	TRBJ2-7	TGTGCCAGCAGCTTGAGACGGGACAGGAACTACGAGCAGTACTTC	CASSLRRDRNYEQYF
TRBV14	NA	TRBD2	TRBJ2-5	TGTGCCAGCAGCCCGCGGACTAGCAGTACCTCCAGGAGGAAGACCCAGTACTTC	CASSPRTSSTSRRKTQYF
TRBV6-1	once	TRBD1	TRBJ2-7	TGTGCCATCGTGGTGGGACAGAGCTACGAGCAGTACTTC	CAIVVGQSYEQYF
TRBV6-1	NA	TRBD2	TRBJ2-5	TGTGCCAGCAGTGAGTTAGCGGGAGAGCAGGAGACCCAGTACTTC	CASSELAGEQETQYF
TRBV7-6	NA	NA	TRBJ2-7	TGTGCCAGCAGTGAGACAGGGGAGGGTGACGAGCAGTACTTC	CASSETGEGDEQYF
TRBV4-1	NA	NA	TRBJ1-4	TGCGCCAGCAGCCAGGGGGGTCGGGGCCTTAATGAAAAACTGTTTTTT	CASSQGGRGLNEKLFF
TRBV19	NA	NA	TRBJ1-6	TGTGCCAGTAGTATAGTGACATCCCATTCACCCCTCCACTTT	CASSIVTSHSPLHF